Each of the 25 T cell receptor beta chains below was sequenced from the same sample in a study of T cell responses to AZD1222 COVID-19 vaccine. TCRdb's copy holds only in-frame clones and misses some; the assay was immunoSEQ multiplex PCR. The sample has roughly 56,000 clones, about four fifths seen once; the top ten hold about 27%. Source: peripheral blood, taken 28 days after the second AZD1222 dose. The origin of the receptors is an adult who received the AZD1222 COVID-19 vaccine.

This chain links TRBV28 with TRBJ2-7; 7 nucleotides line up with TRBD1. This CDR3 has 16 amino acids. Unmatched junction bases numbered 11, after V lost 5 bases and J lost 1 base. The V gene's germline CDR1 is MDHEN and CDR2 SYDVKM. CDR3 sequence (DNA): TGTGCCAGCAGTACCACCCGACAGGGACCATCCTACGAGCAGTACTTC. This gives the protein CASSTTRQGPSYEQYF.

CDR3 DNA sequence: TGCAGCGTTGAAGTAGGAAAGGGCTACGAGCAGTACTTC. Translating it yields CSVEVGKGYEQYF. The gene calls are TRBV29-1 and TRBJ2-7; D not certain. There are 13 residues in the CDR3. Trimming took off 1 base at V and 3 bases at J, with 10 bases between the two ends. In germline, CDR1 is SQVTM, CDR2 ANQGSEA.

The CDR3 coding sequence is TGTGCCAGCAGCTTATACGGGGGAGGAAGGACTGAAGCTTTCTTT. Residues: CASSLYGGGRTEAFF. The V and J genes are TRBV7-8 and TRBJ1-1; tentatively, D is TRBD1 (5 bases). The CDR3 runs 15 residues. The V and J ends lost 2 bases and 5 bases respectively, with 15 bases between them. Looked up from germline, CDR1 is SGHVS and CDR2 is FQNEAQ.

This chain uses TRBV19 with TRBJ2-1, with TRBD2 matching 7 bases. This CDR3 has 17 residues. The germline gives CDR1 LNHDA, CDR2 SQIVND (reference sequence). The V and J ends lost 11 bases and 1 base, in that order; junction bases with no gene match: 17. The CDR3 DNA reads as TGTGCCTCCCGAGGAGGATTGGGGGAGGGTTCCTACAATGAGCAGTTCTTC. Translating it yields CASRGGLGEGSYNEQFF.

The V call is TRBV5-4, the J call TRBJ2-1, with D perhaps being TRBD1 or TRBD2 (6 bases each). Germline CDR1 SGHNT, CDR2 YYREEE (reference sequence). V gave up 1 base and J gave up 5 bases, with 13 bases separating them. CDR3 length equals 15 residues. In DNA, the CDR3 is TGTGCCAGCAGCTTGTTCCCCGGGGGCGACAATGAGCAGTTCTTC. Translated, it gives CASSLFPGGDNEQFF.

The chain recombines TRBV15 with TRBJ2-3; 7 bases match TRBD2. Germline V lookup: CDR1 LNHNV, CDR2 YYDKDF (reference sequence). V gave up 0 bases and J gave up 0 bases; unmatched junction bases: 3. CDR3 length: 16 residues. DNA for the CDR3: TGTGCCACCAGCAGAGATCTAGCGGATAGCACAGATACGCAGTATTTT. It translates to CATSRDLADSTDTQYF.

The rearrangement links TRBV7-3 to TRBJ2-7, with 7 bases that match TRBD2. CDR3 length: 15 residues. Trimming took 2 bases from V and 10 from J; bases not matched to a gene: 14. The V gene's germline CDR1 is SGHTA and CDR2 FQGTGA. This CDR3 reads CASSLRASGRQGQYF. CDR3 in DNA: TGTGCCAGCAGCTTACGGGCTAGCGGCCGGCAGGGACAGTACTTC.

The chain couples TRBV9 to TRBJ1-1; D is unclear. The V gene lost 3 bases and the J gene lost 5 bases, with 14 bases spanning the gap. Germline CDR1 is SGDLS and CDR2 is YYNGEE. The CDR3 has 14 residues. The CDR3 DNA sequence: TGTGCCAGCAGCGGGCTACCCACGAAGACTGAAGCTTTCTTT. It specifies CASSGLPTKTEAFF.

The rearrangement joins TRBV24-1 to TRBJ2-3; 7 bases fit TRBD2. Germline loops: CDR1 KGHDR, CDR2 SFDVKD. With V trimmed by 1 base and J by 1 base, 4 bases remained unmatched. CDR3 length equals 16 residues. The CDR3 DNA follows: TGTGCCACCAGTGATTTTGGGGGAGGGCGCACAGATACGCAGTATTTT. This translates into CATSDFGGGRTDTQYF.

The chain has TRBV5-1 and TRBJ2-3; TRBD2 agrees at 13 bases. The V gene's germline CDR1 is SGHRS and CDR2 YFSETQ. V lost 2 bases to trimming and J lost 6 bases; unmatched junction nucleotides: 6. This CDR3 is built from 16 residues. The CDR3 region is CASSFTSGRAGDTQYF. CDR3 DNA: TGCGCCAGCAGCTTCACTAGCGGGAGGGCCGGCGATACGCAGTATTTT.

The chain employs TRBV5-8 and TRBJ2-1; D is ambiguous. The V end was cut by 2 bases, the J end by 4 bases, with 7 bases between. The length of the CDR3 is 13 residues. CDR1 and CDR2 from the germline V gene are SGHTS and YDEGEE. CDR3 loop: CASSLSVYNEQFF. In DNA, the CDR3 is TGTGCCAGCAGCTTAAGTGTTTACAATGAGCAGTTCTTC. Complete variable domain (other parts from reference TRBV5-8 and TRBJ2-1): EAGVTQSPTHLIKTRGQQATLRCSPISGHTSVYWYQQALGLGLQFLLWYDEGEERNRGNFPPRFSGRQFPNYSSELNVNALELEDSALYLCASSLSVYNEQFFGPGTRLTVL.

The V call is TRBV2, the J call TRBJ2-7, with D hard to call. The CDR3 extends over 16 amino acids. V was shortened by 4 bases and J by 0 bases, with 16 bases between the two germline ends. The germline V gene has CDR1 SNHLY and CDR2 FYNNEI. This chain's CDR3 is CASSAHRDLTSYEQYF. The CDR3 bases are TGTGCCAGCAGTGCTCATCGCGACCTAACCTCCTACGAGCAGTACTTC.

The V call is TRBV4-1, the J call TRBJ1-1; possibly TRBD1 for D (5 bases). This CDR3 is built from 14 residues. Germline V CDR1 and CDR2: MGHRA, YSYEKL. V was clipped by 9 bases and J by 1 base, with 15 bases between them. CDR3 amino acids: CASTLTGPNTEAFF. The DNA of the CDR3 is TGCGCCAGTACTCTTACGGGGCCGAACACTGAAGCTTTCTTT.

The CDR3 nucleotides are TGTGCCTGGAGTACAGGGTCTGGCTACTCACCCCTCCACTTT. Translating it yields CAWSTGSGYSPLHF. V usage is TRBV30 and J usage is TRBJ1-6, with D possibly being TRBD1 (6 bases). This CDR3 contains 14 residues. The V end lost 2 bases, the J end lost 10 bases, and 15 bases lay between the germline ends. Per germline, CDR1 GTSNPN and CDR2 SVGIG (reference sequence).

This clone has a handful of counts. CDR3 in amino acids: CASSVGLAVSDNEQFF. The CDR3 bases are TGTGCCAGCAGCGTGGGACTAGCGGTTTCCGACAATGAGCAGTTCTTC. V gene TRBV9 combines with J gene TRBJ2-1; 11 bases align to TRBD2. Unmatched junction bases numbered 6, after V lost 2 bases and J lost 5 bases. The CDR3 runs to 16 residues. The germline CDR1 and CDR2 sequences are SGDLS and YYNGEE.

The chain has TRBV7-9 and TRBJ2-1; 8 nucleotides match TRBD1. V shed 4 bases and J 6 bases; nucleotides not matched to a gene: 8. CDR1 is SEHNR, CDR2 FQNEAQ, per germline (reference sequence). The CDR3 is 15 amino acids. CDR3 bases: TGTGCCAGCAGCTATTCTCCGACAGGGGTCAATGAGCAGTTCTTC. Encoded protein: CASSYSPTGVNEQFF.

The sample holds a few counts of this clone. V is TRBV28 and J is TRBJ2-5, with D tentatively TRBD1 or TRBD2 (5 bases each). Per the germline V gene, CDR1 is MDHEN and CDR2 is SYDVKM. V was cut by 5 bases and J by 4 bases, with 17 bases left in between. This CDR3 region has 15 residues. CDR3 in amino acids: CASSIRTGGGETQYF. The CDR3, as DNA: TGTGCCAGCAGTATAAGGACGGGTGGGGGAGAGACCCAGTACTTC.

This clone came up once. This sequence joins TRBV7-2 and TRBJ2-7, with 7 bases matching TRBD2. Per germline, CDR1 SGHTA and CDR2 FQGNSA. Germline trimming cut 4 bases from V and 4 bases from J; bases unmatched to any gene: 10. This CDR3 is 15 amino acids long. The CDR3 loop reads CASSSAGTNKYEQYF. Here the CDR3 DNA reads TGTGCCAGCAGCTCCGCCGGGACTAACAAATACGAGCAGTACTTC.

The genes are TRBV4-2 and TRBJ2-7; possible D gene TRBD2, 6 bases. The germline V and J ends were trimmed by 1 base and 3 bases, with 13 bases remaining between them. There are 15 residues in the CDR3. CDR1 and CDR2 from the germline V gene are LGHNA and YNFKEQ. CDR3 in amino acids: CASSQGEEALYEQYF. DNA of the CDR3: TGTGCCAGCAGCCAAGGGGAGGAGGCCCTCTACGAGCAGTACTTC.

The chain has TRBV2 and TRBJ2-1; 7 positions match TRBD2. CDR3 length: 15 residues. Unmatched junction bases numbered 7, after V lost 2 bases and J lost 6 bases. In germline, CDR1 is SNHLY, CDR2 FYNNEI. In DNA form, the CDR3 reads TGTGCCAGCAGTGAATTGACTAGCTCCGCCAATGAGCAGTTCTTC. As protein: CASSELTSSANEQFF.

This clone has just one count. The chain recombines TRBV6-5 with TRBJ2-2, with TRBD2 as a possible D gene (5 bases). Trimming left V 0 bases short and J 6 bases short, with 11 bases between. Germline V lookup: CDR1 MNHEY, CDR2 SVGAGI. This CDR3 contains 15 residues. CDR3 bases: TGTGCCAGCAGTTACTCGACCGGAGGAGCCGGGGAGCTGTTTTTT. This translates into CASSYSTGGAGELFF.

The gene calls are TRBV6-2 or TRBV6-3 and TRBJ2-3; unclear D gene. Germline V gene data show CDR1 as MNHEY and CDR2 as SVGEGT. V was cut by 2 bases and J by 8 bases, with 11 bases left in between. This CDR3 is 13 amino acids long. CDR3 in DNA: TGTGCCAGCAGTTACAGTCCTCTACCTACGCAGTATTTT. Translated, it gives CASSYSPLPTQYF.

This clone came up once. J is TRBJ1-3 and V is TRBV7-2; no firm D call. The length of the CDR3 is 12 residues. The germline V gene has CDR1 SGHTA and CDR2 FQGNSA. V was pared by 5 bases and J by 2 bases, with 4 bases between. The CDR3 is CASSPAGNTIYF. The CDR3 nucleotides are TGTGCCAGCAGCCCGGCTGGAAACACCATATATTTT.

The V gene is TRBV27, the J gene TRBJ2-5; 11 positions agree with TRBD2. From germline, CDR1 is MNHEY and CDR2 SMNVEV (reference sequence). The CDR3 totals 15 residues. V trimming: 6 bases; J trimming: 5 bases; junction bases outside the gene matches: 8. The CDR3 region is CASSPGTSGRETQYF. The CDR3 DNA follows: TGTGCCAGCAGCCCCGGGACTAGCGGTAGGGAGACCCAGTACTTC.

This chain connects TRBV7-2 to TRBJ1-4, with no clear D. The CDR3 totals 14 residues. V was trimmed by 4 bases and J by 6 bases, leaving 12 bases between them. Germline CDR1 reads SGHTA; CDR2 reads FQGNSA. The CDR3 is CASSSSGTDEKLFF. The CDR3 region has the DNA TGTGCCAGCAGCTCCTCCGGCACAGATGAAAAACTGTTTTTT. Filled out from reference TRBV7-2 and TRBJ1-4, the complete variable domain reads GAGVSQSPSNKVTEKGKDVELRCDPISGHTALYWYRQSLGQGLEFLIYFQGNSAPDKSGLPSDRFSAERTGGSVSTLTIQRTQQEDSAVYLCASSSSGTDEKLFFGSGTQLSVL.